The 10 T cell receptor beta chains presented below share a single source sample, sequenced in a study of beta chain features in type 1 diabetes. Expressed TCRB transcripts were sequenced because the entire RNA isolate underwent reverse transcription. Clones were sequenced by immunoSEQ multiplex PCR, and TCRdb holds only the in-frame ones, with some missing. The sample has 390,000 or so clones, approximately 15% seen once. The sequencing sample was made of naive CD4+ T cells from blood. The receptors derive from a man aged 25 to 45 in good health.

This clone was seen only a few times. The chain couples TRBV4-3 to TRBJ1-1; a possible D gene is TRBD1 (5 bases). Trimming took 4 bases from V and 5 from J, leaving 14 bases between them. Germline-derived CDR1 and CDR2 are LGHNA and YSLEER. This CDR3 has 14 amino acids. CDR3 loop: CASSPQGIRTEAFF. The CDR3 DNA follows: TGCGCCAGCAGCCCCCAGGGAATTAGAACTGAAGCTTTCTTT.

This clone showed up just a few times. The J gene is TRBJ2-7, the V gene TRBV11-2; TRBD1 agrees at 9 bases. Germline loops: CDR1 SGHAT, CDR2 FQNNGV. V lost 5 bases to trimming and J lost 4 bases; unmatched junction nucleotides: 3. The CDR3 length is 13 residues. In DNA, the CDR3 is TGTGCCAGCAGCCGTGACAGGGGGTACGAGCAGTACGTC. This codes for CASSRDRGYEQYV.

This clone was seen a few times. This chain connects TRBV9 to TRBJ2-1; 8 bases agree with TRBD2. This CDR3 contains 17 residues. CDR1 and CDR2 (germline): SGDLS, YYNGEE. Trimming at V came to 0 bases and at J to 4 bases, leaving 9 bases not matched to a gene. The CDR3, as DNA: TGTGCCAGCAGCGTAGATCCCGGGAGGGCGAGTTACAATGAGCAGTTCTTC. It yields the protein CASSVDPGRASYNEQFF.

This clone was detected a few times. The chain couples TRBV12-5 to TRBJ1-2; no clear D gene. The germline V gene encodes CDR1 LGHNT and CDR2 FRNRAP. Trimming left V 0 bases short and J 8 bases short, with 19 bases between. The CDR3 has 16 residues. Here the CDR3 reads CASGLVGRTGAMGYTF. The CDR3 DNA is TGTGCTAGTGGTTTGGTAGGGAGGACTGGTGCTATGGGCTACACCTTC.

This clone was counted a few times. V usage is TRBV21-1 and J usage is TRBJ1-6; TRBD1, the table's D call, was not compared with the DNA. TRBV21-1 is a pseudogene segment. This CDR3 region has 17 residues. The CDR3 bases are TGTGCCAGCAGCAAACCGGGACAGGGGGCGGATAATTCACCCCTCCACTTT. The encoded protein is CASSKPGQGADNSPLHF.

This clone appeared a single time. The V call is TRBV9, the J call TRBJ2-3, with D tentatively TRBD2 (6 bases). Trimming stripped 0 bases from V and 4 bases from J, with 12 bases between. This CDR3 region has 15 residues. CDR1 SGDLS and CDR2 YYNGEE come from the germline V gene. CDR3 in amino acids: CASSVAGGRSDTQYF. CDR3 coding DNA: TGTGCCAGCAGCGTAGCCGGGGGAAGGTCAGATACGCAGTATTTT.

V usage is TRBV27 and J usage is TRBJ2-3; 9 bases align to TRBD1. From germline, CDR1 is MNHEY and CDR2 SMNVEV (reference sequence). The CDR3 length is 17 residues. J lost 5 bases, V lost 6 bases, and 15 bases had no gene match. The CDR3 here is CASSPGATTGGRDTQYF. CDR3 DNA: TGTGCCAGCAGCCCGGGGGCAACCACAGGGGGCAGAGATACGCAGTATTTT.

The chain combines TRBV19 with TRBJ1-6; 7 bases line up with TRBD1. The V gene end was trimmed by 6 bases and the J gene end by 6 bases; junction bases not matched to a gene: 17. Germline CDR1 LNHDA, CDR2 SQIVND (reference sequence). CDR3 length: 18 amino acids. CDR3 in DNA: TGTGCCAGTAGCGCGCAACCTCACAGGGGTGAGAGTAATTCACCCCTCCACTTT. Translation: CASSAQPHRGESNSPLHF.

The chain links TRBV10-3 to TRBJ2-1; either TRBD1 or TRBD2 may supply D (5 bases each). V lost 3 bases and J lost 7, with 16 bases in between. The CDR3 covers 15 residues. Germline-derived CDR1 and CDR2 are ENHRY and SYGVKD. The CDR3 DNA follows: TGTGCCATCAGTGAAGGGGTAGCTGGGAGAAATGAGCAGTTCTTC. This sequence encodes CAISEGVAGRNEQFF.

This clone was seen more than once but under ten times. The chain employs TRBV9 and TRBJ2-5; possibly TRBD2 for D (7 bases). The V end was cut by 3 bases, the J end by 4 bases, with 16 bases between. The CDR3 runs to 15 residues. Germline CDR1 reads SGDLS; CDR2 reads YYNGEE. CDR3 DNA: TGTGCCAGCAGCGCGCGCGGGGGCGTCCCAGAGACCCAGTACTTC. Its protein is CASSARGGVPETQYF.